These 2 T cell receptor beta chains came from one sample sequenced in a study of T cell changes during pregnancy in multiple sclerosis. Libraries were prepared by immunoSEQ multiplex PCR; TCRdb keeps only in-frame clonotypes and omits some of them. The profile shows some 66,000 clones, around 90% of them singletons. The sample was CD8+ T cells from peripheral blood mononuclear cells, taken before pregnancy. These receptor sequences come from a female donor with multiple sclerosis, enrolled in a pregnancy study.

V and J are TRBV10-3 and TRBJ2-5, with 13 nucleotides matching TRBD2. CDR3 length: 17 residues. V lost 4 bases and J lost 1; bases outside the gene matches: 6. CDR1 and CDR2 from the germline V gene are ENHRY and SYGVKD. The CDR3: CAISGATSGGPQETQYF. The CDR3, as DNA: TGTGCCATCAGTGGAGCGACTAGCGGGGGGCCCCAAGAGACCCAGTACTTC.

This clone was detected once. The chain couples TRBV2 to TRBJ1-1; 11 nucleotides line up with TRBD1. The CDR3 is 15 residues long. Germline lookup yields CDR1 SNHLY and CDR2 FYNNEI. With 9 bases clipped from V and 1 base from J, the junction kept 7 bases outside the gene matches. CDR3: CASPGQGARNTEAFF. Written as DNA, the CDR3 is TGTGCCAGTCCCGGACAGGGGGCAAGGAACACTGAAGCTTTCTTT.